This T cell receptor (beta chain) was identified during a study of glioma-infiltrating T cells. V lost 7 bases to trimming and J lost 8 bases, with 14 bases between them. The germline gives CDR1 LNHDA, CDR2 SQIVND (reference sequence). This CDR3 has 12 residues. The iRepertoire nested amplicon-rescue multiplex PCR amplified TCR alpha and beta CDR3s from RNA. TCRdb passed the multiplex PCR reads through MiXCR, listing each CDR3 protein once. The data hold a few hundred thousand distinct CDR3 sequences, with around 38% observed a single time. This clonotype came up a few times. Sequenced material: glioma tissue, nonneoplastic brain tissue, or PBMCs (not recorded which). This chain uses TRBV19 with TRBJ1-2, with D uncertain. This TCR was sampled from a human donor with low-grade glioma or glioblastoma, undergoing nonglioma brain surgery, or in good health (not recorded which). In nucleotides, the CDR3 is TGTGCCAGTATCGGGGAGATGGGCGGCTACACCTTC. Protein sequence: CASIGEMGGYTF.